This T cell receptor beta chain was found in a study of blood T cells in healthy people across ages. Note on this clonotype: Its antigen is undetermined. Being one base from a much bigger clone, this may be a read error.

The second PCR ran about 6 to 12 cycles with a sample-barcoded 5' primer and J-beta primers. Per sample, CDR3-containing paired-end reads numbered at least 3 million. TCRdb re-called the 5' RACE reads with MiXCR, one entry per CDR3 protein. The profile shows hundreds of thousands of distinct CDR3 sequences, roughly 43% of them singletons. Study results and limitations: Leaving the PBMCs unsorted stopped any conclusive comparison of naive versus antigen-experienced cells. Correlation between TCR beta diversity and naive T cell percentage was strong.

V lost 4 bases to trimming and J lost 11 bases, with 18 bases between them. CDR1 SGHRS and CDR2 YFSETQ come from the germline V gene. This CDR3 has 13 residues. The V gene is TRBV5-1, the J gene TRBJ2-5; the D gene could be TRBD1 or TRBD2 (5 bases each). What was sequenced was blood. This TCR came from a man aged 80 or over in good health. The CDR3 loop is CASSGSPRGEQYF. DNA of the CDR3: TGCGCCAGCAGCGGGAGTCCGAGGGGTGAGCAGTACTTC.